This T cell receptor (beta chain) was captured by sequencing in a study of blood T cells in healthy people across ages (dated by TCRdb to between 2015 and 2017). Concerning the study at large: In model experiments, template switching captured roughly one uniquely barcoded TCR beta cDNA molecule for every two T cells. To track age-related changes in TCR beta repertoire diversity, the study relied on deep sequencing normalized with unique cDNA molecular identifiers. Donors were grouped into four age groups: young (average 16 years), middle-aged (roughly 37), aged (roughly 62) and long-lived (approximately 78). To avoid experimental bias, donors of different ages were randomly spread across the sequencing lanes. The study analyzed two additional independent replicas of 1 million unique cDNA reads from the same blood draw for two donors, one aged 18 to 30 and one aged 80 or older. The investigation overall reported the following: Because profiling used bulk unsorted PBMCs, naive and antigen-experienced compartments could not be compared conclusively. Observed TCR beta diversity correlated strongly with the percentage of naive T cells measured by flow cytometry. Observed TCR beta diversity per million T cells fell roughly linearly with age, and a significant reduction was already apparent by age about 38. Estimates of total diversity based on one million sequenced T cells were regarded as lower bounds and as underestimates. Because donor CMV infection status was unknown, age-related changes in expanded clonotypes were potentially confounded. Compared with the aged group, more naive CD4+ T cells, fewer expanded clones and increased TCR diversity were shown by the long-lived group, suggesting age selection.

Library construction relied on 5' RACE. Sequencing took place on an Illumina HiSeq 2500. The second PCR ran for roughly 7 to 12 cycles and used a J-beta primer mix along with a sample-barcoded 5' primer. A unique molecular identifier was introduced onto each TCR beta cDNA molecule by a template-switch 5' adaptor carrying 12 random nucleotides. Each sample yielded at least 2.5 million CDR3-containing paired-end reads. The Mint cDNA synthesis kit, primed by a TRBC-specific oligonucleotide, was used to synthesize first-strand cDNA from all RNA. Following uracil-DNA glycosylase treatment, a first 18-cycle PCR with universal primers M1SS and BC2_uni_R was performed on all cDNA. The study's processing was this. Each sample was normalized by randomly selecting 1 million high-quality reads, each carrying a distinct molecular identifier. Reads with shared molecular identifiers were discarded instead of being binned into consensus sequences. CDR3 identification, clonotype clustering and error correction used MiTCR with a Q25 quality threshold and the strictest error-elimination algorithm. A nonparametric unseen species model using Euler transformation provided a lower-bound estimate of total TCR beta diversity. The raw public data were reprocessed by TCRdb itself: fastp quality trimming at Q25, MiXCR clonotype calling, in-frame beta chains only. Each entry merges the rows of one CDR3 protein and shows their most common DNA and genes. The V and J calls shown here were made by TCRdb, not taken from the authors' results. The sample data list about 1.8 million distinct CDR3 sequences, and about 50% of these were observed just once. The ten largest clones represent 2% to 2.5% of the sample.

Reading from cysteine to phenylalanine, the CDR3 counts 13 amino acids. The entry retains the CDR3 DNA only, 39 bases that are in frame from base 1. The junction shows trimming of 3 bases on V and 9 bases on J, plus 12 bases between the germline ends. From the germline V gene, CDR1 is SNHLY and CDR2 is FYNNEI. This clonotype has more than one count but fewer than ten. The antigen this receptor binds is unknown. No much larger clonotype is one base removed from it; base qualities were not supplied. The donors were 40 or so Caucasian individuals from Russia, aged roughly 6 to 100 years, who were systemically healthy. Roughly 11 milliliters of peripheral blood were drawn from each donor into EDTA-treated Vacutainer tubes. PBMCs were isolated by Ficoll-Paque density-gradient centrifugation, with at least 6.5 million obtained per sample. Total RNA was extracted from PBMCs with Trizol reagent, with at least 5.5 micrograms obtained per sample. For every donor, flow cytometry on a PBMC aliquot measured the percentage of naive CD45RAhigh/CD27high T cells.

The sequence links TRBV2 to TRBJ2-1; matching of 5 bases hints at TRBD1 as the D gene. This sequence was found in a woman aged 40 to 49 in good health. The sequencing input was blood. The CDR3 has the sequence CASSDLARGEQFF. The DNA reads TGTGCCAGCAGTGATCTCGCTAGGGGTGAGCAGTTCTTC.